These 4 T cell receptor beta chains came from one sample sequenced in a study of blood T cell repertoires in COVID-19 (dated by TCRdb to 2018 to 2021). Library preparation employed the immunoSEQ multiplex PCR assay. TCRdb limited this immuneACCESS table to in-frame rearrangements with V and J called. A share of clones is missing; checked studies link under half to unresolved V genes, and the rest is unexplained. The sample data list about 180,000 clones, and about nine tenths of these were observed just once. The ten largest clonotypes hold about 20% of the sample. Input material: peripheral blood. The receptors come from a man in his 70s with active or convalescent COVID-19.

The chain uses TRBV7-2 and TRBJ1-2; 7 bases are shared with TRBD1. This CDR3 comprises 16 residues. The junction had 13 bases not matched to a gene; V was cut back by 2 bases and J by 7 bases. Germline CDR1 SGHTA, CDR2 FQGNSA. The CDR3 nucleotides are TGTGCCAGCAGCTTAAGAGGGGGCGCAAGCTATTTTGGCTACACCTTC. Protein: CASSLRGGASYFGYTF.

The genes are TRBV18 and TRBJ2-5, with D possibly being TRBD1 (5 bases). Per the germline V gene, CDR1 is KGHSH and CDR2 is LQKENI. The CDR3 length is 13 residues. V shed 3 bases and J shed 2 bases, with 7 bases lying between them. The CDR3 nucleotides read TGTGCCAGCTCACCGACAGAGCAAGAGACCCAGTACTTC. It translates to CASSPTEQETQYF.

The J gene is TRBJ2-3, the V gene TRBV4-3; TRBD2 aligns across 9 bases. Germline lookup yields CDR1 LGHNA and CDR2 YSLEER. The CDR3 extends over 16 amino acids. The V gene end was trimmed by 4 bases and the J gene end by 0 bases; junction bases not matched to a gene: 5. The CDR3 DNA reads as TGCGCCAGCAGCCTTCAGGCGGGGGGGAGCACAGATACGCAGTATTTT. Translation gives CASSLQAGGSTDTQYF.

The sample holds one count of this clone. This chain links TRBV28 with TRBJ2-3; D ambiguous. There are 15 residues in the CDR3. Per the germline V gene, CDR1 is MDHEN and CDR2 is SYDVKM. The V end lost 8 bases, the J end lost 2 bases, and 17 bases lay between the germline ends. The CDR3 coding sequence is TGTGCCAGCCTGAGGAGCCTGACTTTCACAGATACGCAGTATTTT. This codes for CASLRSLTFTDTQYF.